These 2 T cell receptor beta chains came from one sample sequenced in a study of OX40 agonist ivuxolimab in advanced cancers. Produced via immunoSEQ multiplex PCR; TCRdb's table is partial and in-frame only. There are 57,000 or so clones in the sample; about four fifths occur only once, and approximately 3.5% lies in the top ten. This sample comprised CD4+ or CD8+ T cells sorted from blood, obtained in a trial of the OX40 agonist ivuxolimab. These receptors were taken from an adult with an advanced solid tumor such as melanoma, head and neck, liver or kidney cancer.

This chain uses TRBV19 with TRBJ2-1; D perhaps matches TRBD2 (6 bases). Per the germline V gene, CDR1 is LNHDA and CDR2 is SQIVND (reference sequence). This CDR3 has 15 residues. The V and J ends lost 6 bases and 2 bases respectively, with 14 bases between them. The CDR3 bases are TGTGCCAGTAGCCTCGGGGGTAGCCCCTACAATGAGCAGTTCTTC. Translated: CASSLGGSPYNEQFF.

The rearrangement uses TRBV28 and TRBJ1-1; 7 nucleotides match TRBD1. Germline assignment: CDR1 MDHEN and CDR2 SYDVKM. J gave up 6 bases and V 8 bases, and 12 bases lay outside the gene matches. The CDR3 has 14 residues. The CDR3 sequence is CASYVSSGGAEAFF. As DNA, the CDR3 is TGTGCCAGCTACGTCTCTTCAGGGGGTGCTGAAGCTTTCTTT. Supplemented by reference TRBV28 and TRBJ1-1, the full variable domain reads DVKVTQSSRYLVKRTGEKVFLECVQDMDHENMFWYRQDPGLGLRLIYFSYDVKMKEKGDIPEGYSVSREKKERFSLILESASTNQTSMYLCASYVSSGGAEAFFGQGTRLTVV.